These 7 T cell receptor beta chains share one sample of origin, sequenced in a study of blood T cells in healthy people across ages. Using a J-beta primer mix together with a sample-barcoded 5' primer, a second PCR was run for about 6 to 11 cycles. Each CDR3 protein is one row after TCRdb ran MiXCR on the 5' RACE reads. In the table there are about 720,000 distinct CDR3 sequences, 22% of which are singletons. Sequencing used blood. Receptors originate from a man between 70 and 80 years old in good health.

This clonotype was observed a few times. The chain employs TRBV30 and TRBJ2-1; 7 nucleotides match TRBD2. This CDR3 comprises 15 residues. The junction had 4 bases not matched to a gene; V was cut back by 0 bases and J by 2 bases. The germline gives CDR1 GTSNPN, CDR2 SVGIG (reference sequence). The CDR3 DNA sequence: TGTGCCTGGAGTGTAGGGCTAGCGGCCTACAATGAGCAGTTCTTC. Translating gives CAWSVGLAAYNEQFF. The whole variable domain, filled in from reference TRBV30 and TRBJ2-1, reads SQTIHQWPATLVQPVGSPLSLECTVEGTSNPNLYWYRQAAGRGLQLLFYSVGIGQISSEVPQNLSASRPQDRQFILSSKKLLLSDSGFYLCAWSVGLAAYNEQFFGPGTRLTVL.

The CDR3 DNA reads as TGTGCCAGCAGTACCGGCATAGATACGCAGTATTTT. This codes for CASSTGIDTQYF. This rearrangement joins TRBV28 to TRBJ2-3; D remains unclear. The germline gives CDR1 MDHEN, CDR2 SYDVKM. CDR3 length equals 12 residues. Trimming cost V 5 bases and J 5 bases, with 8 bases left between them.

CDR3 loop: CASSLVFGGRTDTQYF. The CDR3 DNA follows: TGTGCCAGCAGCTTAGTGTTCGGGGGGCGAACAGATACGCAGTATTTT. The chain carries TRBV7-9 and TRBJ2-3, with a possible D match to TRBD2 (7 bases). Germline-derived CDR1 and CDR2 are SEHNR and FQNEAQ (reference sequence). CDR3 length: 16 residues. The ends were cut back, 1 base at V and 3 bases at J, with 14 bases in the middle. Supplemented by reference TRBV7-9 and TRBJ2-3, the full variable domain reads DTGVSQNPRHKITKRGQNVTFRCDPISEHNRLYWYRQTLGQGPEFLTYFQNEAQLEKSRLLSDRFSAERPKGSFSTLEIQRTEQGDSAMYLCASSLVFGGRTDTQYFGPGTRLTVL.

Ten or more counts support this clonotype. CDR3 loop: CASSLGRENIQYF. The CDR3 DNA follows: TGTGCCAGCAGTTTAGGACGGGAAAACATTCAGTACTTC. V gene TRBV12-3 or TRBV12-4 combines with J gene TRBJ2-4; D gene unclear. The V gene lost 1 base and the J gene lost 5 bases, with 6 bases spanning the gap. The CDR3 has 13 residues.

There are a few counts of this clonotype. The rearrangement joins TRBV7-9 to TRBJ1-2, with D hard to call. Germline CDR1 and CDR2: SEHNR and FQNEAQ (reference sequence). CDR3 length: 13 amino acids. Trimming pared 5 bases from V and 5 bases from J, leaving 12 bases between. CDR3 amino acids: CASSPAGEYGYTF. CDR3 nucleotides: TGTGCCAGCAGCCCCGCAGGAGAGTATGGCTACACCTTC.

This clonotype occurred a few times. In DNA, the CDR3 is TGTGCCAGCAGCCAGGAATTCGCAGATACGCAGTATTTT. This gives the protein CASSQEFADTQYF. The V call is TRBV4-2, the J call TRBJ2-3; no firm D call. This CDR3 spans 13 amino acids. Trimming took off 3 bases at V and 4 bases at J, with 8 bases between the two ends. CDR1 and CDR2 (germline): LGHNA, YNFKEQ.

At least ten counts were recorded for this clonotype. The CDR3 DNA is TGTGCCAGCAGCCCCCAGGGGGCAACTAATGAAAAACTGTTTTTT. This sequence encodes CASSPQGATNEKLFF. The J gene is TRBJ1-4, the V gene TRBV12-3 or TRBV12-4; 7 positions match TRBD1. Trimming took 6 bases from V and 0 from J; bases not matched to a gene: 4. The length of the CDR3 is 15 residues.